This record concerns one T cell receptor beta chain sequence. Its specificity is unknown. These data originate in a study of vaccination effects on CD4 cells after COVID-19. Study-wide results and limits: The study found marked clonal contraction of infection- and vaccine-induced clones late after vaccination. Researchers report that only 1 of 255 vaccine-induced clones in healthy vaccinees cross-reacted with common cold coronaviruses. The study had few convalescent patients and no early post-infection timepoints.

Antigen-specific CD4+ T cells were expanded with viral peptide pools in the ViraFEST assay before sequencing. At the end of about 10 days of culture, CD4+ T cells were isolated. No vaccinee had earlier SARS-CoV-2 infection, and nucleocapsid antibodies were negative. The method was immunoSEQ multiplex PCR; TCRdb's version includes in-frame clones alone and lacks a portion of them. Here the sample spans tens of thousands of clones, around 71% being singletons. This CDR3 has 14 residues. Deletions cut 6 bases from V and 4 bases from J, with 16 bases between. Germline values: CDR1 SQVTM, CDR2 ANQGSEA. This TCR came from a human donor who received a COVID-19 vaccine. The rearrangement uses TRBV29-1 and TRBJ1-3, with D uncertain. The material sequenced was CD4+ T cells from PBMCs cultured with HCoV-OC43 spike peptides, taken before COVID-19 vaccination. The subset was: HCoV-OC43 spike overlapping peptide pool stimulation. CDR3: CSVGGTDTGNTIYF. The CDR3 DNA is TGCAGCGTCGGTGGTACAGATACAGGAAACACCATATATTTT. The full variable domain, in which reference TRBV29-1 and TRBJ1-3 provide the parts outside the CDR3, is SAVISQKPSRDICQRGTSLTIQCQVDSQVTMMFWYRQQPGQSLTLIATANQGSEATYESGFVIDKFPISRPNLTFSTLTVSNMSPEDSSIYLCSVGGTDTGNTIYFGEGSWLTVV.